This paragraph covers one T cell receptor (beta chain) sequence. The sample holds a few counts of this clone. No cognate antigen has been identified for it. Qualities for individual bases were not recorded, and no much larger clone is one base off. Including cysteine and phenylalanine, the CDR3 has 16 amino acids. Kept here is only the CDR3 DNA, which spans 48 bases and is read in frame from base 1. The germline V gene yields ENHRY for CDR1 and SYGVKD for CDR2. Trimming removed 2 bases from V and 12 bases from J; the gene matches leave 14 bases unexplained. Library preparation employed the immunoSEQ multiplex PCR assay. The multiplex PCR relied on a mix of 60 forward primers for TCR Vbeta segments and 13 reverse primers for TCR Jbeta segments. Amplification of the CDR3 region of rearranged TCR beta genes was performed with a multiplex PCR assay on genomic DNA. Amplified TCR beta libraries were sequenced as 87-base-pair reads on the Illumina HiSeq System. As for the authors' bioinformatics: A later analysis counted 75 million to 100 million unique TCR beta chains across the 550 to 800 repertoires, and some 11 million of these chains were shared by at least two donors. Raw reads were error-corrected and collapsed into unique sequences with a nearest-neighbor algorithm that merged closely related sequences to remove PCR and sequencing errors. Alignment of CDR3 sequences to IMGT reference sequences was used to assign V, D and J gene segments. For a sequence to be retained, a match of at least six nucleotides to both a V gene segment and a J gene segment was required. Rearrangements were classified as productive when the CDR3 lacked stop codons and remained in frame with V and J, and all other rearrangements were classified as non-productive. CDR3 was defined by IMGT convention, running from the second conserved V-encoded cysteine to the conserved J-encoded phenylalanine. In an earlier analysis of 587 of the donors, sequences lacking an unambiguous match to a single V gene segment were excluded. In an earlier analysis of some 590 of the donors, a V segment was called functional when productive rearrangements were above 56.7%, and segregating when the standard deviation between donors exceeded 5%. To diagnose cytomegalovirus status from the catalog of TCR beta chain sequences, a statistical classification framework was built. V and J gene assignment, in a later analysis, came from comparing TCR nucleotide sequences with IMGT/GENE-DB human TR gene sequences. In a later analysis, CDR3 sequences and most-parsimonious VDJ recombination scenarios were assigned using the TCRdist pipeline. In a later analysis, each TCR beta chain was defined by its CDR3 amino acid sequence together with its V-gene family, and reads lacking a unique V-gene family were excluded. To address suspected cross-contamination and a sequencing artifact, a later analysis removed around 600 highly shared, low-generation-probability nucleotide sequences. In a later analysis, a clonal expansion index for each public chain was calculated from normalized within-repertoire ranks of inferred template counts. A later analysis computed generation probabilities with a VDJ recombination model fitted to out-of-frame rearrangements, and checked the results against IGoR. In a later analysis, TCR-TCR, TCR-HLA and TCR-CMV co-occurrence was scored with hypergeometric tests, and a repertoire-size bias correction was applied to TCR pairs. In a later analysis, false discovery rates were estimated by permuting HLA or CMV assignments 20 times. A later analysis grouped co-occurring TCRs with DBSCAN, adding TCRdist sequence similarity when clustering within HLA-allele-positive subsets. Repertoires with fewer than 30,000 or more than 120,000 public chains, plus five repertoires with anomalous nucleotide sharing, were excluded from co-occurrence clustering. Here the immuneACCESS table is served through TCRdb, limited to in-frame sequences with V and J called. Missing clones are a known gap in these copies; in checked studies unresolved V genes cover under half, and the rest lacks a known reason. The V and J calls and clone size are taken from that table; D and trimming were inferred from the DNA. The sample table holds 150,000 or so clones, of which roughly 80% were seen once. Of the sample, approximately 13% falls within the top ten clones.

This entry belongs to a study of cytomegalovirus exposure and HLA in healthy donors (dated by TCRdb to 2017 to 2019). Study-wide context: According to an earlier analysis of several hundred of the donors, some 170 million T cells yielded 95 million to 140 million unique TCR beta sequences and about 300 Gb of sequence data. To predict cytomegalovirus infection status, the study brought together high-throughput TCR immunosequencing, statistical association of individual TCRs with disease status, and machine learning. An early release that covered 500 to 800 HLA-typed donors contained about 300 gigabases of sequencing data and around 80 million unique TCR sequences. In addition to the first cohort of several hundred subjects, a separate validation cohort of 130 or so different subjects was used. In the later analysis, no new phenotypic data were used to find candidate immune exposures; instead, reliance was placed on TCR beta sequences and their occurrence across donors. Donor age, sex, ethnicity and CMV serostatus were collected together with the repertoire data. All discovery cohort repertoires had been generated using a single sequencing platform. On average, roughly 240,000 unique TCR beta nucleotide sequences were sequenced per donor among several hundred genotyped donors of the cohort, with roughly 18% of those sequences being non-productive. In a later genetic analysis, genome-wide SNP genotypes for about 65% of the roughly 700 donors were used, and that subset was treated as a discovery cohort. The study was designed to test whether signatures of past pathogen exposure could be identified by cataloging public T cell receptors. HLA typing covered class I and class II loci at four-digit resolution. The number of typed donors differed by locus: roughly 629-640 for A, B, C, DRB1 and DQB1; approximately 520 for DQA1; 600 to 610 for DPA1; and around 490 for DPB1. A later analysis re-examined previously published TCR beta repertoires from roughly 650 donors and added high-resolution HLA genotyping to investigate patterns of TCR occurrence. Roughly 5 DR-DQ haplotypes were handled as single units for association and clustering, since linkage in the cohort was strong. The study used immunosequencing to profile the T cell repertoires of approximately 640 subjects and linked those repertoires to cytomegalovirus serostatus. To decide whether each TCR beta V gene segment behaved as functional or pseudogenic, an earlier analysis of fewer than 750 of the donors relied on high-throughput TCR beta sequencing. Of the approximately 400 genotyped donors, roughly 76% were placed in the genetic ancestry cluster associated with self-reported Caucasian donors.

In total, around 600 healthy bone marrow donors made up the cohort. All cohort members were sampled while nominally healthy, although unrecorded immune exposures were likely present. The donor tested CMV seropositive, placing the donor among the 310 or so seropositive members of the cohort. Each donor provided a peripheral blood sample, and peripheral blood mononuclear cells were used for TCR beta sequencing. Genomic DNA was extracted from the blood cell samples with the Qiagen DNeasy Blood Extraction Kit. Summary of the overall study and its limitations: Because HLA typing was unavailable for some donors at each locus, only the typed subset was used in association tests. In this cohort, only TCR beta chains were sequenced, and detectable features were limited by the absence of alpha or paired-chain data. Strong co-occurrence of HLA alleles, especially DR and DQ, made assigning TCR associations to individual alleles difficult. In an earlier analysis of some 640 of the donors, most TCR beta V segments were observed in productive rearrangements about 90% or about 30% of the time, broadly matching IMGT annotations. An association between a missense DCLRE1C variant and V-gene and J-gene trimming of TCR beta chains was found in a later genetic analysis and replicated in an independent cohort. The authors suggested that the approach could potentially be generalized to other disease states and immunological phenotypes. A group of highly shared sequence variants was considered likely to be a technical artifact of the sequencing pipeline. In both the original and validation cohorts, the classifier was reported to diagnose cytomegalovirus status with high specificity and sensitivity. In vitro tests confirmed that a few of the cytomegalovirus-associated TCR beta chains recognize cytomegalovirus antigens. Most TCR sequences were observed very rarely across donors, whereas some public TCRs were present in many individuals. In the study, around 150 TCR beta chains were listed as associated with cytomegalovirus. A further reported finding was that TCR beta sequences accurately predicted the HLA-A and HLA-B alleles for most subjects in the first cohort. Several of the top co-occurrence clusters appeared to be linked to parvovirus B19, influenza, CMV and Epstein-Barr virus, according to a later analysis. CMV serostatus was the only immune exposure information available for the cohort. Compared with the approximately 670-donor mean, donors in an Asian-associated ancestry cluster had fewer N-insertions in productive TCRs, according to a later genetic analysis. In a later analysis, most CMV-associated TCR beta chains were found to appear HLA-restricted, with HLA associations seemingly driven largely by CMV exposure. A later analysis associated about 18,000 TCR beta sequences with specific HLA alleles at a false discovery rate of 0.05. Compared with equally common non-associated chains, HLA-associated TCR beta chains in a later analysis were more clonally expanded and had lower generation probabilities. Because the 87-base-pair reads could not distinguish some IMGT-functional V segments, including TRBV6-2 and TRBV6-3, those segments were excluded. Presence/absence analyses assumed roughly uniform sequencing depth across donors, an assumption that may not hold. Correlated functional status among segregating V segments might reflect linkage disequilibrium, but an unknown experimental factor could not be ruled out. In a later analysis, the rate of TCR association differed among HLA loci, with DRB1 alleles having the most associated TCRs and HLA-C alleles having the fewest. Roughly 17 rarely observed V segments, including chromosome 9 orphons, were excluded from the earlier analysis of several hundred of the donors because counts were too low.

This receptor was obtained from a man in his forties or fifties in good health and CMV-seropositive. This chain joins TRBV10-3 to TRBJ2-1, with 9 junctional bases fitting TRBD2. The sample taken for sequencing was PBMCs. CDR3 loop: CAISEPGASGMLWQFF. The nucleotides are TGTGCCATCAGTGAGCCGGGGGCTAGCGGGATGCTATGGCAGTTCTTC.